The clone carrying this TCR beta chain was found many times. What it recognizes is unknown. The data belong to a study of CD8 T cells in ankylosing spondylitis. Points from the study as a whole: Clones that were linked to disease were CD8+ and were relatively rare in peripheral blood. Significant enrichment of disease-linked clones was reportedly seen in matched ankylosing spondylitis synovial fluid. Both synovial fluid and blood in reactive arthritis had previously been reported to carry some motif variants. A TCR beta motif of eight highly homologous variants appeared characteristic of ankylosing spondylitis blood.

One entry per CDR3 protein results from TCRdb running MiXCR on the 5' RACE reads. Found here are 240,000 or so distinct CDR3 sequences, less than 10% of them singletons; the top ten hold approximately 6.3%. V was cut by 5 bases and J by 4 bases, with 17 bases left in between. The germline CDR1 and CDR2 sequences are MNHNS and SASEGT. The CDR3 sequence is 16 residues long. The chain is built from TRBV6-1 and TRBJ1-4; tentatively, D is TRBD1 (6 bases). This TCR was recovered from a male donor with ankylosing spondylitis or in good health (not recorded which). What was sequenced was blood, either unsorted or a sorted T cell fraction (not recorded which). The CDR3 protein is CASSRKYRELNEKLFF. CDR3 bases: TGTGCCAGCAGTCGTAAATACAGGGAACTTAATGAAAAACTGTTTTTT.